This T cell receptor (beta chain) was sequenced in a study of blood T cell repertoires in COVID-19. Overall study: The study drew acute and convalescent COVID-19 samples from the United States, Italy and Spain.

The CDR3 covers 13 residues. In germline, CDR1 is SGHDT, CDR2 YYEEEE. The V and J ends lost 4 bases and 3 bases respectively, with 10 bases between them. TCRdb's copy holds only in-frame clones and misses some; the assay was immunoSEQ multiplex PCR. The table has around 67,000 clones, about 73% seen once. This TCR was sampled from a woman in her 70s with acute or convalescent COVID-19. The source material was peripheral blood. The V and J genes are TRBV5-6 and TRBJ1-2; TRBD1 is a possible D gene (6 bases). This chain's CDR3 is CASSPSGDYGYTF. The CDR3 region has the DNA TGTGCCAGCAGCCCCTCAGGGGACTATGGCTACACCTTC.